The T cell receptor beta chain described here comes from a study of identical twins. Study-level findings and limits: The presence of invariant MAIT and iNKT cells could partly confound analyses of zero-insertion sequences. Models predicted too little out-of-frame TCR alpha sharing in monozygotic twins.

The CDR3 extends over 13 amino acids. V lost 7 bases and J lost 3; bases outside the gene matches: 5. From germline, CDR1 is DFQATT and CDR2 SNEGSKA (reference sequence). With template switching, a universal primer site was added, and the cDNA carried unique molecular identifiers. TCRdb processed the 5' RACE reads anew with MiXCR; each CDR3 protein has one entry. The table lists around 650,000 distinct CDR3 sequences, just over 7% of them singletons, with about 1.5% in the top ten. This clonotype was counted ten times or more. Its matching antigen is unknown. The sample was also reused in another study, on yellow fever vaccine responses in identical twins.

The chain recombines TRBV20-1 with TRBJ2-5; 10 bases are a match to TRBD2. This TCR was sampled from a woman aged 18-29 years in good health. Sequencing was carried out using PBMCs. The CDR3 sequence: CSVGGLAEETQYF. Here the CDR3 DNA reads TGCAGTGTTGGAGGACTAGCGGAAGAGACCCAGTACTTC.